Detailed here is one T cell receptor (beta chain). Its antigen is undetermined. Profiled with immunoSEQ multiplex PCR; TCRdb holds only in-frame clones, not every one. The table lists tens of thousands of clones, roughly 79% of them singletons. Antigen-specific CD4+ T cells expanded by the ViraFEST assay with viral peptide pools were then sequenced. CD4+ T cell isolation took place after less than 13 days of culture. Recipients of the vaccine had no prior SARS-CoV-2 infection and negative nucleocapsid antibodies. The sample comes from a study of vaccination effects on CD4 cells after COVID-19. CDR1 LGHNA and CDR2 YSLEER come from the germline V gene. The CDR3 totals 18 residues. V shed 1 base and J shed 5 bases, with 24 bases lying between them.

J is TRBJ2-7 and V is TRBV4-3; the D gene is possibly TRBD1 (6 bases). The sequence derives from a human donor who received a COVID-19 vaccine. The sample was CD4+ T cells from PBMCs cultured with HCoV-OC43 spike peptides, taken before COVID-19 vaccination. Subset defined: HCoV-OC43 spike overlapping peptide pool stimulation. The CDR3 loop is CASSQGLGQQIPLDEQYV. CDR3 in DNA: TGCGCCAGCAGCCAAGGCCTCGGACAGCAGATACCTTTAGACGAGCAGTACGTC.